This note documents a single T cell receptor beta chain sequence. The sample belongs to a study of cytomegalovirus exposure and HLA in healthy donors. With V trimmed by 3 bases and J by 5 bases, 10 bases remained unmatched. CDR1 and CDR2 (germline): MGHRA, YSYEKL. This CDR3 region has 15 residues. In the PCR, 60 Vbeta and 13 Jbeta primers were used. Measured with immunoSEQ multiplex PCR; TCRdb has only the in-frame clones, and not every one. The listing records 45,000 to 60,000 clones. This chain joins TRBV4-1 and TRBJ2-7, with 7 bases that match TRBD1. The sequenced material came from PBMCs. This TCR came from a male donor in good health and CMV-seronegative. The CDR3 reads CASSHPDRMNNEQYF. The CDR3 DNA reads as TGCGCCAGCAGCCACCCGGACAGGATGAATAACGAGCAGTACTTC.